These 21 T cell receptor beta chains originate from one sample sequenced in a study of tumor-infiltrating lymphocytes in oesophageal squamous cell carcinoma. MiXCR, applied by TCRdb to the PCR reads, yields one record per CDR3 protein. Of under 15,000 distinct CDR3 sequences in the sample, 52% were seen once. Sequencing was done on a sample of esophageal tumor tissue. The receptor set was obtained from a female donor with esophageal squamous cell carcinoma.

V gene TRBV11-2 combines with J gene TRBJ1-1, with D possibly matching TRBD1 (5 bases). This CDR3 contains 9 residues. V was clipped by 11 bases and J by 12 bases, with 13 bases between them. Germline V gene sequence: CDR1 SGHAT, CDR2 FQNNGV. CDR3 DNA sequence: TGTGCCGTAGGGCGGGGACCTTTCTTT. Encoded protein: CAVGRGPFF.

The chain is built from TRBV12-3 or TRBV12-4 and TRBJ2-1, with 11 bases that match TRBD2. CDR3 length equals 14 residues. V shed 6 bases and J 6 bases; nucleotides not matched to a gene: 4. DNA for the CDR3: TGTGCCAGCAGGCTACTAGCGGGAGCCAATGAGCAGTTCTTC. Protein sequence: CASRLLAGANEQFF.

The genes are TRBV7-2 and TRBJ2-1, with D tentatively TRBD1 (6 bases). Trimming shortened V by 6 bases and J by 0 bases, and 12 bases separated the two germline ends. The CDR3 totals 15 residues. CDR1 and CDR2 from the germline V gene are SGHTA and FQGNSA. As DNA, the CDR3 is TGTGCCAGCAGGACAAGGGGGAGCTCCTACAATGAGCAGTTCTTC. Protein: CASRTRGSSYNEQFF. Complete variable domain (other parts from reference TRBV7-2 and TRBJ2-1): GAGVSQSPSNKVTEKGKDVELRCDPISGHTALYWYRQSLGQGLEFLIYFQGNSAPDKSGLPSDRFSAERTGGSVSTLTIQRTQQEDSAVYLCASRTRGSSYNEQFFGPGTRLTVL.

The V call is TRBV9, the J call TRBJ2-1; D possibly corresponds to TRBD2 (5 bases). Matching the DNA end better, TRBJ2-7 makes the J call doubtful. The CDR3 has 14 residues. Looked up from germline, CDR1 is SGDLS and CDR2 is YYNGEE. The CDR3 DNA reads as TGTGCCAGCAGCTCGACTCCGCGGGTAGGGGAGCAGTACTTC. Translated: CASSSTPRVGEQYF.

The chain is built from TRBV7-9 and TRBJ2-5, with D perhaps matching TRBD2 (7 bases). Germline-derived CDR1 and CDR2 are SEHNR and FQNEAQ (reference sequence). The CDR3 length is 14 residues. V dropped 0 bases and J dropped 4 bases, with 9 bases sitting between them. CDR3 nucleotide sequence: TGTGCCAGCAGCTTAGCGGGAGGGGGAGAGACCCAGTACTTC. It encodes CASSLAGGGETQYF.

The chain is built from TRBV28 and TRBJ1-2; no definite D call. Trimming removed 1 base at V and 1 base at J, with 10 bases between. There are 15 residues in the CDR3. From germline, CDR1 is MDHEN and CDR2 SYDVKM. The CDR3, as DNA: TGTGCCAGCAGTTTATCCCCAGGAAATAACTATGGCTACACCTTC. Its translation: CASSLSPGNNYGYTF.

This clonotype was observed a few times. CDR3 DNA sequence: TGTGCCAGCAGCTCAGGCTCCTACAATGAGCAGTTCTTC. Translated, it gives CASSSGSYNEQFF. V gene TRBV7-2 combines with J gene TRBJ2-1, with D unresolved. CDR3 length: 13 residues. Trimming left V 4 bases short and J 0 bases short, with 4 bases between. The germline gives CDR1 SGHTA, CDR2 FQGNSA. Filled out from reference TRBV7-2 and TRBJ2-1, the complete variable domain reads GAGVSQSPSNKVTEKGKDVELRCDPISGHTALYWYRQSLGQGLEFLIYFQGNSAPDKSGLPSDRFSAERTGGSVSTLTIQRTQQEDSAVYLCASSSGSYNEQFFGPGTRLTVL.

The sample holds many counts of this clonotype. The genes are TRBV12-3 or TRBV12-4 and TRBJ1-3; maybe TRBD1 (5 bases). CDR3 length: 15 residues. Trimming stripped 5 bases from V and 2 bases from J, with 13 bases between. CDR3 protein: CASSPRAGTGNTIYF. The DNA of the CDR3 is TGTGCCAGCAGTCCCCGGGCAGGGACTGGAAACACCATATATTTT.

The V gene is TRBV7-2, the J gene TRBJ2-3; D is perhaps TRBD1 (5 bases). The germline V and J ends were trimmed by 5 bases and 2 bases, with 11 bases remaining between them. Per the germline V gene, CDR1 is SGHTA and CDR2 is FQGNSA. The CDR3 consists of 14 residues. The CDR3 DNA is TGTGCCAGCAGCCGTGACAGCTTCACAGATACGCAGTATTTT. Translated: CASSRDSFTDTQYF.

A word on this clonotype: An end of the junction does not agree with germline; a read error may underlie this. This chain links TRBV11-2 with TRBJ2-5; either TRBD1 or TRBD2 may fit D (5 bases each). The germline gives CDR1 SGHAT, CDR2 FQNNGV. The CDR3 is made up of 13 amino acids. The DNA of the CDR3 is TGTGCCAGCAGCTTAGACGGGACCCAGGTCCTGTTCTTC. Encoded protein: CASSLDGTQVLFF.

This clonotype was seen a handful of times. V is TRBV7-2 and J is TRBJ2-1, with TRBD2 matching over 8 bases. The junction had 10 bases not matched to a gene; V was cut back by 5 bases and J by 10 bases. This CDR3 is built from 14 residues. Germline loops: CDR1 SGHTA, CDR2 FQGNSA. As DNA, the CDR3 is TGTGCCAGCAGCCCCTTTAGGCGGGAGGTGGAGCAGTTCTTC. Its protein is CASSPFRREVEQFF.

Written as DNA, the CDR3 is TGCGCCAGCAGCCAAGATTCTGCGGGGCCTGGGGCCAACGTCCTGACTTTC. Protein sequence: CASSQDSAGPGANVLTF. The gene calls are TRBV4-1 and TRBJ2-6; perhaps TRBD2 as D (6 bases). From germline, CDR1 is MGHRA and CDR2 YSYEKL. CDR3 length: 17 residues. V lost 0 bases and J lost 2, with 11 bases in between.

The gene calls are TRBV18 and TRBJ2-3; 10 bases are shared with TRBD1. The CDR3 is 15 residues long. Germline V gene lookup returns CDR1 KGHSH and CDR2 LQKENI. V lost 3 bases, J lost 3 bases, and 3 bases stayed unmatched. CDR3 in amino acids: CASSPDRGETDTQYF. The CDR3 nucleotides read TGTGCCAGCTCACCGGACAGGGGGGAGACAGATACGCAGTATTTT.

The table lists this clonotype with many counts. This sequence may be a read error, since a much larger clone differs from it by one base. DNA for the CDR3: TGTGCCAGCAGCTTAGTGTATTCAGGGGGCTCTAATGAGCAGTACTTC. Amino acids: CASSLVYSGGSNEQYF. J is TRBJ2-5 and V is TRBV7-6; 8 nucleotides line up with TRBD1. The CDR3 loop spans 16 amino acids. V lost 1 base, J lost 11 bases, and 15 bases stayed unmatched. Germline V gives CDR1 SGHVS, CDR2 FNYEAQ.

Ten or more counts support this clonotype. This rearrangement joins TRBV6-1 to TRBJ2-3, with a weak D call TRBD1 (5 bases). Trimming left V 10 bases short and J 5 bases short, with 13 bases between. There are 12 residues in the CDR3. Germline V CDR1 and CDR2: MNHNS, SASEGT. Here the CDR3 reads CATRRREDTQYF. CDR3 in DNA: TGTGCCACCCGGCGCAGGGAAGATACGCAGTATTTT.

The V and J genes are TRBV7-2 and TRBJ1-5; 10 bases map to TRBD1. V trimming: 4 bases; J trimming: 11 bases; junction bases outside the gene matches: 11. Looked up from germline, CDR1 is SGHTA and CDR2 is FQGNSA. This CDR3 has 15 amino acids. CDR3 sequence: CASSSVGDRGRAQHF. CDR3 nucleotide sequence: TGTGCCAGCAGCTCGGTGGGGGACAGGGGAAGAGCCCAGCATTTT.

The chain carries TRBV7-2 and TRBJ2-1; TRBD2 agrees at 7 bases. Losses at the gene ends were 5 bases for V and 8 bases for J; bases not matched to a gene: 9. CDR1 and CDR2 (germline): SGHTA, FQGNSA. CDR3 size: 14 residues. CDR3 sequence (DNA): TGTGCCAGCAGCACAGTCGGACTAGTAGATGAGCAGTTCTTC. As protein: CASSTVGLVDEQFF.

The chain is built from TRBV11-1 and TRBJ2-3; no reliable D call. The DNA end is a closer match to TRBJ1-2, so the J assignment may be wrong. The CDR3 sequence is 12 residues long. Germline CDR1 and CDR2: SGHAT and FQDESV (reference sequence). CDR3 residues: CASSLGVRDYTF. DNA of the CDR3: TGTGCCAGCAGCTTAGGTGTCAGAGACTACACCTTC.

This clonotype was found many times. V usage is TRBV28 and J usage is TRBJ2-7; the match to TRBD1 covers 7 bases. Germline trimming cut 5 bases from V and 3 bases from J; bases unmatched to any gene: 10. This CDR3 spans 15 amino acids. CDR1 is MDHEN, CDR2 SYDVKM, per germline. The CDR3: CASSRRGLALYEQYF. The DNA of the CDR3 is TGTGCCAGCAGTCGAAGGGGGCTAGCTCTCTACGAGCAGTACTTC.

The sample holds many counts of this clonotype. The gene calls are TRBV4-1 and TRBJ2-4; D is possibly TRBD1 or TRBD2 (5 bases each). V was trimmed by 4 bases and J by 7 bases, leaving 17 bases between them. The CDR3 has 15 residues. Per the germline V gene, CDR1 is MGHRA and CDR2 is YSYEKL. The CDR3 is CASSPEWDPRNIQYF. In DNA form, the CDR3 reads TGCGCCAGCAGCCCAGAATGGGACCCCAGGAACATTCAGTACTTC.

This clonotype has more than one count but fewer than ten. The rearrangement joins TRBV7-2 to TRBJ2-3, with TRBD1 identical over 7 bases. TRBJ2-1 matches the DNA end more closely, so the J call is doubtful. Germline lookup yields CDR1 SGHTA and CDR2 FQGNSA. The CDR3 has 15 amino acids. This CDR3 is CASSLTTGKHNEQFF. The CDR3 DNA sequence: TGTGCCAGCAGCTTAACGACAGGGAAGCATAATGAGCAGTTCTTC.